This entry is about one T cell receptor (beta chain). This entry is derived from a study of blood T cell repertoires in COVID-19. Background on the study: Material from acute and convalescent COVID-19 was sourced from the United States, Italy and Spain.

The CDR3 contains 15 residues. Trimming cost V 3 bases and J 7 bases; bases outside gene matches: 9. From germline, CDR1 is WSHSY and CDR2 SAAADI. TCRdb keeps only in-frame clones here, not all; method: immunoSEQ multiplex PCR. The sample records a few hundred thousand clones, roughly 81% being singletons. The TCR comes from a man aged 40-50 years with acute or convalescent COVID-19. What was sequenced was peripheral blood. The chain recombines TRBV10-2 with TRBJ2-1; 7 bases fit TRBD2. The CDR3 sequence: CASSDLTGRGNEQFF. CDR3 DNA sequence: TGCGCCAGCAGTGATCTTACGGGGAGGGGAAATGAGCAGTTCTTC.